This T cell receptor (beta chain) was captured by sequencing in a study of T cell responses to AZD1222 COVID-19 vaccine. Findings of the study overall: White British people made up most donors, females outnumbered males, and clonal diversity was possibly underestimated. As reported, nearly half of all spike-specific TCRs target variant regions that are unmutated. The number of AZD1222 recipients seropositive at baseline was only 5 to 7. Repertoire sampling was restricted to post-peak T cell response timepoints.

About this clone: Its antigen remains unidentified. Distinct nucleotide sequences in the sample also encode this CDR3.

V trimming: 4 bases; J trimming: 7 bases; junction bases outside the gene matches: 4. Germline CDR1 reads SGHRS; CDR2 reads YFSETQ. CDR3 length: 15 residues. Data came from immunoSEQ multiplex PCR; TCRdb stores just in-frame clones and leaves some out. In the table there are 120,000 to 150,000 clones, 92% of which are singletons. The genes are TRBV5-1 and TRBJ2-1; TRBD2 aligns across 14 bases. The source of this sequence is an adult in good health. The specimen was peripheral blood, collected on day 0 of AZD1222 vaccination. For the CDR3, the DNA is TGCGCCAGCAGCCTGGGACTAGCGGGAGTTAATGAGCAGTTCTTC. Translation: CASSLGLAGVNEQFF.